The 5 T cell receptor beta chains in this list originate from one sample, sequenced in a study of T cell changes during pregnancy in multiple sclerosis. Some clones are missing from TCRdb's copy, which holds only in-frame ones; the method was immunoSEQ multiplex PCR. The table includes more than 85,000 clones, just under 95% detected once. Here the sequenced sample was peripheral blood, taken in the third trimester of pregnancy. Receptors originate from a female donor in good health, enrolled as a control in a pregnancy study.

CDR3 nucleotides: TGCGCCAGCAGCCAAGAGGCGAGGGGGCGCGAAGCTTTCTTT. Translated, it gives CASSQEARGREAFF. V and J are TRBV4-1 and TRBJ1-1; TRBD1 matches 7 bases. Unmatched junction bases numbered 6, after V lost 0 bases and J lost 8 bases. The germline gives CDR1 MGHRA, CDR2 YSYEKL. This CDR3 is built from 14 residues.

This chain uses TRBV5-1 with TRBJ2-2; TRBD2 might be the D (6 bases). The CDR3 covers 18 residues. The V end lost 1 base, the J end lost 3 bases, and 19 bases lay between the germline ends. CDR1 is SGHRS, CDR2 YFSETQ, per germline. The CDR3 bases are TGCGCCAGCAGCTTGCTGGGCGCGGGGACCGGTTACACCGGGGAGCTGTTTTTT. Its protein is CASSLLGAGTGYTGELFF.

The chain uses TRBV19 and TRBJ1-1; D is ambiguous. This CDR3 spans 12 amino acids. Germline V gives CDR1 LNHDA, CDR2 SQIVND (reference sequence). Trimming shortened V by 6 bases and J by 1 base, and 6 bases separated the two germline ends. CDR3 loop: CASRQRNTEAFF. DNA of the CDR3: TGTGCCAGTAGACAGAGGAACACTGAAGCTTTCTTT.

The chain has TRBV2 and TRBJ2-1; 8 bases are a match to TRBD2. Per germline, CDR1 SNHLY and CDR2 FYNNEI. The CDR3 runs 14 residues. V lost 7 bases and J lost 5; bases outside the gene matches: 7. Here the CDR3 DNA reads TGTGCCAGCACCCCGGGGGGGCACGACAATGAGCAGTTCTTC. It translates to CASTPGGHDNEQFF. The full variable domain, rest sourced from reference TRBV2 and TRBJ2-1, is EPEVTQTPSHQVTQMGQEVILRCVPISNHLYFYWYRQILGQKVEFLVSFYNNEISEKSEIFDDQFSVERPDGSNFTLKIRSTKLEDSAMYFCASTPGGHDNEQFFGPGTRLTVL.

The chain carries TRBV27 and TRBJ1-2; maybe TRBD1 (6 bases). The CDR3 length is 16 residues. Germline loops: CDR1 MNHEY, CDR2 SMNVEV (reference sequence). Trimming removed 2 bases at V and 3 bases at J, with 16 bases between. CDR3 in amino acids: CASSLEDSLDYYGYTF. CDR3 bases: TGTGCCAGCAGTTTAGAGGACAGCCTCGATTACTATGGCTACACCTTC.